Below, one TCR beta chain is given with its context. Its antigen is not known. The study ran its PCR with 60 Vbeta and 13 Jbeta primers. Assay: immunoSEQ multiplex PCR; the TCRdb copy retains only in-frame clones and omits some. The sample contains approximately 100,000 clones, roughly 85% of which appear only once. Unrecorded immune exposures were likely, despite nominal health at sampling. The data derive from a study of cytomegalovirus exposure and HLA in healthy donors. Study-level results: The authors listed around 150 TCR beta chains as cytomegalovirus-associated.

Trimming removed 0 bases at V and 3 bases at J, with 9 bases between. Germline V lookup: CDR1 SGHRS, CDR2 YFSETQ. The CDR3 has 15 amino acids. Sequencing was performed on PBMCs. The source of this sequence is a man aged 60 to 75 in good health and CMV-seropositive. This chain uses TRBV5-1 with TRBJ1-4, with D possibly being TRBD1 (6 bases). The CDR3 here is CASSLGQASNEKLFF. As DNA, the CDR3 is TGCGCCAGCAGCTTGGGACAGGCGTCTAATGAAAAACTGTTTTTT.